This T cell receptor (beta chain) was identified in a study of CD8 T cells in ankylosing spondylitis. TCRdb re-derived calls from the 5' RACE reads in MiXCR, one entry per CDR3 protein. The sample holds fewer than 450,000 distinct CDR3 sequences, over 15% seen once. After removal of 4 bases from V and 8 bases from J, the junction contained 9 bases not matched to a gene. Germline-derived CDR1 and CDR2 are SGHRS and YFSETQ. The CDR3 extends over 14 amino acids. This clonotype was picked up a small number of times. The antigen is undetermined. Study-wide results and caveats: In ankylosing spondylitis blood, a motif of seven to nine highly homologous TCR beta variants appeared characteristic.

The rearrangement links TRBV5-1 to TRBJ1-2; 9 nucleotides line up with TRBD1. The sample consisted of blood, either unsorted or a sorted T cell fraction (not recorded which). The sequence was collected from a male donor with ankylosing spondylitis. The CDR3 sequence is CASSTGQGFEGYTF. CDR3 sequence (DNA): TGCGCCAGCAGCACGGGACAGGGATTTGAGGGCTACACCTTC.